This T cell receptor beta chain was retrieved from a study of blood T cell repertoires in COVID-19. Using immunoSEQ multiplex PCR, the repertoire was profiled, and TCRdb retains in-frame clones only, with some absent. Here the sample spans under 200,000 clones, more than 65% being singletons. CDR3 length: 13 amino acids. CDR1 and CDR2 from the germline V gene are SQVTM and ANQGSEA. V gave up 4 bases and J gave up 7 bases, with 15 bases separating them. This clone was found once. Material for sequencing was peripheral blood. The gene calls are TRBV29-1 and TRBJ2-3; the D gene is possibly TRBD2 (5 bases). This receptor was taken from an older woman with COVID-19, enrolled during active disease. Here the CDR3 reads CSVVSGFPYTQYF. The CDR3 nucleotides are TGCAGCGTTGTGTCGGGGTTTCCCTATACGCAGTATTTT.